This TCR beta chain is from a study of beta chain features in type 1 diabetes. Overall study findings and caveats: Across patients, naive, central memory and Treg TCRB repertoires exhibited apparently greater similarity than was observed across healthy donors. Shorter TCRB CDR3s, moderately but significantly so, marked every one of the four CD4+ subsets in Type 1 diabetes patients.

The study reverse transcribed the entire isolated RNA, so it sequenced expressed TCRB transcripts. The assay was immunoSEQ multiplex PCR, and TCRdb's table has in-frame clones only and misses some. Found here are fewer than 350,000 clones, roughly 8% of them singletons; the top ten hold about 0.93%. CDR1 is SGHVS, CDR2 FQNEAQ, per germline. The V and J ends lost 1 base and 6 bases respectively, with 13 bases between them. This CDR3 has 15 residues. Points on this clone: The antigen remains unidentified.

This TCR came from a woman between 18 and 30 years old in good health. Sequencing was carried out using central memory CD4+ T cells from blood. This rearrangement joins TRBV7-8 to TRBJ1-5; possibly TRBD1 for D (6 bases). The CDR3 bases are TGTGCCAGCAGCTTAGGGTACAGGGCTAGTCAGCCCCAGCATTTT. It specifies CASSLGYRASQPQHF.